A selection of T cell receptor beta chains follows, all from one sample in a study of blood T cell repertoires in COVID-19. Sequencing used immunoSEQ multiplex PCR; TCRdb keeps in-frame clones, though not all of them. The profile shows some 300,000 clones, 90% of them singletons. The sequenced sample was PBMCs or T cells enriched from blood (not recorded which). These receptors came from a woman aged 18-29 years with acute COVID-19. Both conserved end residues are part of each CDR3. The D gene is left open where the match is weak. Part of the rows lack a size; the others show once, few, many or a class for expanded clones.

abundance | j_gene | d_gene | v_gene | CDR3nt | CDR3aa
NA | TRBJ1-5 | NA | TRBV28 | TGTGCCAGTTTCAAGGGTGGGGACTATAGCAATCAGCCCCAGCATTTT | CASFKGGDYSNQPQHF
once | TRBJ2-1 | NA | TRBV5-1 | TGCGCCAGCAGCTTCCGCTTTGCGAATGAGCAGTTCTTC | CASSFRFANEQFF
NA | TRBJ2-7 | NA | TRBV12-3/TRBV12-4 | TGTGCCAGCAGCCTCACTTTCGAGCAGTACTTC | CASSLTFEQYF
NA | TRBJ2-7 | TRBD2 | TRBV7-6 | TGTGCCAGCAGCCCAGGGACTACCGGCGGGCTATACGAGCAGTACTTC | CASSPGTTGGLYEQYF
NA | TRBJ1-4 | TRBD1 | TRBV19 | TGTGCCAGTAGTATCGGACAGGGCTCACACGAAAAACTGTTTTTT | CASSIGQGSHEKLFF
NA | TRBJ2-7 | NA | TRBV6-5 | TGTGCCAGCAGCCTAAGAGTAAGCTCCTACGAGCAGTACTTC | CASSLRVSSYEQYF
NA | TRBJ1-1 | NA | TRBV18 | TGTGCCAGCTCACCAGGGGCCCTTACGAACACTGAAGCTTTCTTT | CASSPGALTNTEAFF
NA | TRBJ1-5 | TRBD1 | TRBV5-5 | TGTGCCAGCAGCAAGTTCGACCGGGACAGGGGGCTCAATCAGCCCCAGCATTTT | CASSKFDRDRGLNQPQHF
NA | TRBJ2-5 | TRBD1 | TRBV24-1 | TGTGCCACCAGTGTTACGGACAGGGTCAGGGAGACCCAGTACTTC | CATSVTDRVRETQYF
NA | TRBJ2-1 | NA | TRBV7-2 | TGTGCCAGCAGTTGGGACTTCCGCGCCGATGAGCAGTTCTTC | CASSWDFRADEQFF
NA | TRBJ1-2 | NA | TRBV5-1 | TGCGCCAGCAGCTTGGACGTCCCGGGGGGCGCGTATGGCTACACCTTC | CASSLDVPGGAYGYTF
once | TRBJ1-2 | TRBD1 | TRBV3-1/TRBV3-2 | TGTGCCAGCAGCCAAGCTGGGACAGGGGATGGCTACACCTTC | CASSQAGTGDGYTF
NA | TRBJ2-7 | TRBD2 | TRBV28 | TGTGCCACCTCGACTAGCGGGAGGGTAAGCTCCTACGAGCAGTACTTC | CATSTSGRVSSYEQYF
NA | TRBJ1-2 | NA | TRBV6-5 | TGTGCCAGCAGTTACTCGGCGGACAGCTCCAACTATGGCTACACCTTC | CASSYSADSSNYGYTF